One and the same sample provided the 14 T cell receptor beta chains below, sequenced in a study of shared clonotypes between healthy human individuals. Only CD45RO-negative cells positively selected for CCR7 counted as naive CD8 cells, so terminally differentiated effector memory CD45RA+ cells were excluded. The assay was immunoSEQ multiplex PCR, and TCRdb's table has in-frame clones only and misses some. The sample has around 2,000,000 clones; roughly 94% are singletons. The source material was naive CD8+ T cells sorted from blood. The receptors originated from a man younger than 35 in good health.

The chain combines TRBV6-5 with TRBJ2-7; TRBD2 aligns across 9 bases. The CDR3 is made up of 15 amino acids. V lost 8 bases, J lost 7 bases, and 15 bases stayed unmatched. The germline gives CDR1 MNHEY, CDR2 SVGAGI. The CDR3 sequence is CASSWGLAGSREQYF. In DNA, the CDR3 is TGTGCCAGCTCTTGGGGCCTAGCGGGATCGAGAGAGCAGTACTTC.

V and J are TRBV5-6 and TRBJ2-2; TRBD1 matches 8 bases. V shed 4 bases and J 5 bases; nucleotides not matched to a gene: 10. Germline V gene data show CDR1 as SGHDT and CDR2 as YYEEEE. The CDR3 has 16 amino acids. CDR3 residues: CASSVTGGLMTGELFF. CDR3 in DNA: TGTGCCAGCAGCGTCACAGGGGGTTTAATGACCGGGGAGCTGTTTTTT.

This chain connects TRBV6-9 to TRBJ2-7, with D possibly TRBD2 on 6 matching bases. Trimming left V 3 bases short and J 3 bases short, with 9 bases between. The CDR3 runs to 13 residues. Germline assignment: CDR1 MNHGY and CDR2 SVAAGI. CDR3 nucleotides: TGTGCCAGCAGTTACTTCGGGGGCTACGAGCAGTACTTC. Protein sequence: CASSYFGGYEQYF.

The chain joins TRBV4-3 to TRBJ2-4; D gene ambiguous. Deletions cut 0 bases from V and 8 bases from J, with 8 bases between. There are 13 residues in the CDR3. Germline values: CDR1 LGHNA, CDR2 YSLEER. The CDR3 is CASSQDYGDIQYF. Written as DNA, the CDR3 is TGCGCCAGCAGCCAAGATTATGGAGACATTCAGTACTTC.

The gene calls are TRBV28 and TRBJ2-3; possibly TRBD1 for D (5 bases). CDR3 length: 14 amino acids. V was cut by 2 bases and J by 5 bases, with 11 bases left in between. Germline loops: CDR1 MDHEN, CDR2 SYDVKM. CDR3 nucleotide sequence: TGTGCCAGCAGTTTAAGCCTAGGGGTAGATACGCAGTATTTT. Translating gives CASSLSLGVDTQYF.

Worth noting for this clone: The sample holds other DNA sequences that translate to the same CDR3. The rearrangement joins TRBV10-1 to TRBJ2-7; tentative D call: TRBD2 (6 bases). The germline V and J ends were trimmed by 4 bases and 2 bases, with 6 bases remaining between them. Germline lookup yields CDR1 WNHNN and CDR2 SYGVQD (reference sequence). CDR3 size: 12 residues. The CDR3 DNA follows: TGCGCCAGCAGTGCGGGGGCCTACGAGCAGTACTTC. It yields the protein CASSAGAYEQYF.

This sequence joins TRBV4-1 and TRBJ2-5; TRBD2 aligns across 12 bases. The CDR3 contains 17 residues. CDR1 MGHRA and CDR2 YSYEKL come from the germline V gene. J lost 0 bases, V lost 1 base, and 3 bases had no gene match. CDR3 protein: CASSQGGLAGYQETQYF. The CDR3 DNA sequence: TGCGCCAGCAGCCAAGGGGGACTAGCGGGCTACCAAGAGACCCAGTACTTC.

Points on this clone: This same CDR3 is encoded by further DNA sequences in the sample. The chain uses TRBV5-1 and TRBJ1-3; no definite D call. The CDR3 is made up of 14 amino acids. CDR1 SGHRS and CDR2 YFSETQ come from the germline V gene. Trimming left V 0 bases short and J 1 base short, with 5 bases between. This CDR3 is CASSLGGSGNTIYF. Written as DNA, the CDR3 is TGCGCCAGCAGCTTGGGGGGATCTGGAAACACCATATATTTT.

The CDR3 bases are TGTGCCAGCAGCTTCCTAGGGGATCAGCCCCAGCATTTT. This gives the protein CASSFLGDQPQHF. This sequence joins TRBV5-6 and TRBJ1-5; possibly TRBD1 for D (5 bases). The CDR3 covers 13 residues. Germline V gene lookup returns CDR1 SGHDT and CDR2 YYEEEE. V lost 2 bases and J 5 bases, leaving 8 bases between the germline ends.

This clone was counted a single time. V gene TRBV13 combines with J gene TRBJ2-5; the match to TRBD1 covers 8 bases. The V and J ends lost 3 bases and 5 bases, in that order; junction bases with no gene match: 8. This CDR3 spans 15 amino acids. In germline, CDR1 is PRHDT, CDR2 FYEKMQ (reference sequence). This CDR3 reads CASSFSGGSGETQYF. For the CDR3, the DNA is TGTGCCAGCAGCTTCTCAGGGGGCTCGGGTGAGACCCAGTACTTC.

This chain connects TRBV5-4 to TRBJ2-1, with unresolved D. V gave up 4 bases and J gave up 7 bases, with 9 bases separating them. CDR1 and CDR2 from the germline V gene are SGHNT and YYREEE (reference sequence). The CDR3 runs 12 residues. CDR3 sequence reads: CASSPQLNEQFF. The CDR3 DNA follows: TGTGCCAGCAGCCCCCAACTGAATGAGCAGTTCTTC.

This chain joins TRBV30 and TRBJ2-7, with 7 bases matching TRBD1. This CDR3 has 13 amino acids. Trimming took 0 bases from V and 5 from J; bases not matched to a gene: 4. The germline V gene has CDR1 GTSNPN and CDR2 SVGIG (reference sequence). Written as DNA, the CDR3 is TGTGCCTGGAGTGTAGGACAGGCCCACGAGCAGTACTTC. This sequence encodes CAWSVGQAHEQYF. The full variable domain, rest sourced from reference TRBV30 and TRBJ2-7, is SQTIHQWPATLVQPVGSPLSLECTVEGTSNPNLYWYRQAAGRGLQLLFYSVGIGQISSEVPQNLSASRPQDRQFILSSKKLLLSDSGFYLCAWSVGQAHEQYFGPGTRLTVT.

V usage is TRBV27 and J usage is TRBJ2-7; 7 nucleotides match TRBD1. The CDR3 runs to 14 residues. Trimming took 5 bases from V and 2 from J; bases not matched to a gene: 6. Looked up from germline, CDR1 is MNHEY and CDR2 is SMNVEV (reference sequence). The CDR3 reads CASSVGQRTYEQYF. For the CDR3, the DNA is TGTGCCAGCAGTGTGGGACAGAGAACCTACGAGCAGTACTTC.

The chain recombines TRBV7-3 with TRBJ2-3, with 9 positions matching TRBD1. The CDR3 is 16 residues long. The germline V gene has CDR1 SGHTA and CDR2 FQGTGA. The J segment lost 2 bases and the V segment lost 5 bases, leaving 8 bases of the junction unmatched. CDR3 in DNA: TGTGCCAGCAGCCCAGACAGGGGGTGGGACACAGATACGCAGTATTTT. Its translation: CASSPDRGWDTDTQYF.